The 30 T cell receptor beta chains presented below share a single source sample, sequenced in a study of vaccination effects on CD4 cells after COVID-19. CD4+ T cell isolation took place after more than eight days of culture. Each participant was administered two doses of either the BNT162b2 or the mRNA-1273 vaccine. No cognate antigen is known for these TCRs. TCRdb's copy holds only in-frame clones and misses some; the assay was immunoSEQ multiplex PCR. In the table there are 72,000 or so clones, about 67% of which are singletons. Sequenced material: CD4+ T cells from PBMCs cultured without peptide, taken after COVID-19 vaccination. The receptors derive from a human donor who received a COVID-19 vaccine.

CDR3 protein: CASSIQGWSGELFF. CDR3 in DNA: TGTGCCAGTAGTATCCAGGGGTGGTCCGGGGAGCTGTTTTTT. The gene calls are TRBV19 and TRBJ2-2; TRBD1 is a possible D gene (6 bases). Germline V gene sequence: CDR1 LNHDA, CDR2 SQIVND (reference sequence). V dropped 3 bases and J dropped 6 bases, with 11 bases sitting between them. The CDR3 is 14 amino acids.

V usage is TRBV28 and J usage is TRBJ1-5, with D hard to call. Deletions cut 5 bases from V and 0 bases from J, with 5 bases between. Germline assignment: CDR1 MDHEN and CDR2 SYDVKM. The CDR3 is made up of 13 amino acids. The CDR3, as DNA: TGTGCCAGCAGTCCGAATAGCAATCAGCCCCAGCATTTT. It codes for CASSPNSNQPQHF. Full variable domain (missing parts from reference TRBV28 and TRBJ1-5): DVKVTQSSRYLVKRTGEKVFLECVQDMDHENMFWYRQDPGLGLRLIYFSYDVKMKEKGDIPEGYSVSREKKERFSLILESASTNQTSMYLCASSPNSNQPQHFGDGTRLSIL.

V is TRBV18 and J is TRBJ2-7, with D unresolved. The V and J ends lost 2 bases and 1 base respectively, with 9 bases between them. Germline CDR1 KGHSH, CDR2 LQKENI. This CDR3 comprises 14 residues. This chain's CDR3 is CASSPSSGSYEQYV. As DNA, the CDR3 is TGTGCCAGCTCACCATCTAGTGGTTCCTACGAGCAGTACGTC.

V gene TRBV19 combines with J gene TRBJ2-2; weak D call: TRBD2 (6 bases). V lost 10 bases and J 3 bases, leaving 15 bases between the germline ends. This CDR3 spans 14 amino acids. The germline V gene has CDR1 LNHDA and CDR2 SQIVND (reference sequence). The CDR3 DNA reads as TGTGCCACCAAAGAACGGAGGGACACCGGGGAGCTGTTTTTT. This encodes CATKERRDTGELFF.

The CDR3 region has the DNA TGTGCCATCAGTGAGGCCGGGACAATCGGCGAGCAGTACGTC. It encodes CAISEAGTIGEQYV. The chain is built from TRBV10-3 and TRBJ2-7, with D possibly TRBD1 on 6 matching bases. CDR3 length: 14 residues. The germline CDR1 and CDR2 sequences are ENHRY and SYGVKD. Trimming shortened V by 2 bases and J by 6 bases, and 14 bases separated the two germline ends.

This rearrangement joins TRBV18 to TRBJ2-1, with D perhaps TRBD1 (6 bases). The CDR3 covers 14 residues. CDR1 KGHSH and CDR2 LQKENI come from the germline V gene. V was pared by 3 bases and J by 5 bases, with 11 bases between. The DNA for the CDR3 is TGTGCCAGCTCACCGGGTCAGGGGCACAATGAGCAGTTCTTC. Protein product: CASSPGQGHNEQFF.

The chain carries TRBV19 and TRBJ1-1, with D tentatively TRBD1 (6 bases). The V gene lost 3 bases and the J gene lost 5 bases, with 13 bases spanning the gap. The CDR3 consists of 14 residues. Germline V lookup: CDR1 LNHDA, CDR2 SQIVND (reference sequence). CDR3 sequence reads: CASSMAGGGTEAFF. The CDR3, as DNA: TGTGCCAGTAGTATGGCGGGAGGGGGAACTGAAGCTTTCTTT.

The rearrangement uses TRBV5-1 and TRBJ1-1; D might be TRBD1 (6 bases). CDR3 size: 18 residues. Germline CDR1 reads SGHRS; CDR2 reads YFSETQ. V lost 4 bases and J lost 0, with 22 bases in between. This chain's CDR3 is CASSAGGRTDRLNTEAFF. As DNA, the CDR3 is TGCGCCAGCAGCGCCGGGGGACGAACGGACAGATTGAACACTGAAGCTTTCTTT.

CDR3 nucleotides: TGCGCCAGCAGCTGGAGCGGGGGGTCCCGAGAGACCCAGTACTTC. Translated, it gives CASSWSGGSRETQYF. The rearrangement uses TRBV5-1 and TRBJ2-5, with TRBD2 identical over 9 bases. Trimming took 3 bases from V and 4 from J; bases not matched to a gene: 7. Germline V gene data show CDR1 as SGHRS and CDR2 as YFSETQ. This CDR3 has 15 residues.

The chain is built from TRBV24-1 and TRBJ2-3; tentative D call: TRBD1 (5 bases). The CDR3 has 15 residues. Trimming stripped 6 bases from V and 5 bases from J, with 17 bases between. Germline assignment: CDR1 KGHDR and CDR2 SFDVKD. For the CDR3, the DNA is TGTGCCACCAGTAAGGGCCAGGGCGTCGGAGATACGCAGTATTTT. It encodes CATSKGQGVGDTQYF.

CDR3 coding DNA: TGTGCCAGCAGAAGTAGTACGCAGTATTTT. Protein sequence: CASRSSTQYF. This chain links TRBV2 with TRBJ2-3; D ambiguous. Trimming took 6 bases from V and 8 from J, leaving 6 bases between them. The CDR3 runs to 10 residues. Germline V lookup: CDR1 SNHLY, CDR2 FYNNEI.

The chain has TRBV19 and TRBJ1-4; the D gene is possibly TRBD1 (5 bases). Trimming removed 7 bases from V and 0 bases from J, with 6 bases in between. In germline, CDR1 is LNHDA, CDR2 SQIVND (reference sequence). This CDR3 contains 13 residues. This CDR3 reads CASMGATNEKLFF. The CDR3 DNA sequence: TGTGCCAGTATGGGGGCAACTAATGAAAAACTGTTTTTT.

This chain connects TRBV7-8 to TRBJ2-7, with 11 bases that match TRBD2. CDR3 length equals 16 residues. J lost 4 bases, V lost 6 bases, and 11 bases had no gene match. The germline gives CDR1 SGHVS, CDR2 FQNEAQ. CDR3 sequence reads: CASSPGSSGGAYEQYV. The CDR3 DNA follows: TGTGCCAGCAGTCCAGGGAGTAGCGGGGGGGCGTACGAGCAGTACGTC.

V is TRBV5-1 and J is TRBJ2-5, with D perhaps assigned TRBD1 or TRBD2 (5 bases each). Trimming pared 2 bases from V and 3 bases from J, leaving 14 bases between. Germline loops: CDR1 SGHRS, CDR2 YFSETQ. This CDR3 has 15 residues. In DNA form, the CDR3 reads TGCGCCAGCAGCTTCCAACCGGGACCCGAAGAGACCCAGTACTTC. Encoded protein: CASSFQPGPEETQYF.

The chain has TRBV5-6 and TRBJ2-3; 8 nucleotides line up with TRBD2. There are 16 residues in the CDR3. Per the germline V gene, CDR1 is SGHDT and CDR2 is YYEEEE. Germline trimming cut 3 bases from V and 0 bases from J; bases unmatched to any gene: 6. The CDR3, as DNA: TGTGCCAGCAGCTGGGGCGGGGGGACTAGCACAGATACGCAGTATTTT. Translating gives CASSWGGGTSTDTQYF. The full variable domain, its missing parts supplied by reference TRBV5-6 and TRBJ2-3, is DAGVTQSPTHLIKTRGQQVTLRCSPKSGHDTVSWYQQALGQGPQFIFQYYEEEERQRGNFPDRFSGHQFPNYSSELNVNALLLGDSALYLCASSWGGGTSTDTQYFGPGTRLTVL.

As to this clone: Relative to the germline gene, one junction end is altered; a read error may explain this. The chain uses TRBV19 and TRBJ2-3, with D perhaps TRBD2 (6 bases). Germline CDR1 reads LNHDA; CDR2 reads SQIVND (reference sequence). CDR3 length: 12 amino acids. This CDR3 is CASRTSRDTQYF. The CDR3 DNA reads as TGTGCCAGTAGAACTAGCAGAGATACGCAGTATTTT. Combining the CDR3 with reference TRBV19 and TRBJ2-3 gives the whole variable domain DGGITQSPKYLFRKEGQNVTLSCEQNLNHDAMYWYRQDPGQGLRLIYYSQIVNDFQKGDIAEGYSVSREKKESFPLTVTSAQKNPTAFYLCASRTSRDTQYFGPGTRLTVL.

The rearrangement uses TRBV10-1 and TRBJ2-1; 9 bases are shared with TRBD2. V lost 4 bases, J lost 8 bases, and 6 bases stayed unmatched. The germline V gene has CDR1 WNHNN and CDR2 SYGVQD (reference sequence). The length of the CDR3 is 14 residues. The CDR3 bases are TGCGCCAGCAGTGGCGGGGGGGCCTCGGATGAGCAGTTCTTC. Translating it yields CASSGGGASDEQFF.

The DNA for the CDR3 is TGTGCCAGCAGCCTTAGCGGGGGGGCCAGTCCTTACGAGCAGTACGTC. It yields the protein CASSLSGGASPYEQYV. The gene calls are TRBV5-6 and TRBJ2-7; 11 positions match TRBD2. In germline, CDR1 is SGHDT, CDR2 YYEEEE. The junction had 10 bases not matched to a gene; V was cut back by 4 bases and J by 4 bases. This CDR3 region has 16 residues.

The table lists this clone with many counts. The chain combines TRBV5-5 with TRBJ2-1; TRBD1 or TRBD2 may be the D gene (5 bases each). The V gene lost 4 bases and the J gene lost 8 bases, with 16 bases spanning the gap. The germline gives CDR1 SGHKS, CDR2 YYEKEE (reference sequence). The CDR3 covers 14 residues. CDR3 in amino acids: CASSVGDHSDEQFF. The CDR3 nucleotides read TGTGCCAGCAGCGTTGGGGACCACTCCGATGAGCAGTTCTTC.

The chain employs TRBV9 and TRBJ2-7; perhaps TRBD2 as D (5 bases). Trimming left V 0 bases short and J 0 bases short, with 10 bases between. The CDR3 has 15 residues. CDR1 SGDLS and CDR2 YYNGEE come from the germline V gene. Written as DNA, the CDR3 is TGTGCCAGCAGCGTAGGTGTCGGGGACTCCTACGAGCAGTACGTC. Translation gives CASSVGVGDSYEQYV.

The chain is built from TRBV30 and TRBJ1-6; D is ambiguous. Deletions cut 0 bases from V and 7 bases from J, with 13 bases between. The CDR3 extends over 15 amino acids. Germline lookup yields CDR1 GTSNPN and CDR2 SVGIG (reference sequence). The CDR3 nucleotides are TGTGCCTGGAGTGTTTTTGATCCCAGGAATTCACCCCTCCACTTT. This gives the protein CAWSVFDPRNSPLHF.

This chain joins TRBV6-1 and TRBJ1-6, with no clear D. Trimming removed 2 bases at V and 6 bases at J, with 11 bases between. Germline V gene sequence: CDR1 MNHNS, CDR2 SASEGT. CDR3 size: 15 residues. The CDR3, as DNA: TGTGCCAGCAGTGAATGGCGGGAGATTAATTCACCCCTCCACTTT. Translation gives CASSEWREINSPLHF.

The CDR3 nucleotides are TGTGCCAGCAATCTCGGGACAGGACGGGAGACCCAGTACTTC. Translated: CASNLGTGRETQYF. This chain uses TRBV6-5 with TRBJ2-5, with 8 bases identical to TRBD1. Germline CDR1 reads MNHEY; CDR2 reads SVGAGI. V dropped 7 bases and J dropped 5; count of bases not matched to a gene: 9. CDR3 length equals 14 residues.

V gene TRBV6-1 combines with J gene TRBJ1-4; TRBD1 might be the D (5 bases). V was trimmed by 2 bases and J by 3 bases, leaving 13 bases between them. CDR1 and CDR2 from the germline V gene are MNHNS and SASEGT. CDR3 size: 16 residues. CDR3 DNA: TGTGCCAGCAGTGAATTGGGGGGACGGCCTAATGAAAAACTGTTTTTT. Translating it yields CASSELGGRPNEKLFF.

This CDR3 is CAWGTGPFTLRAKNIQYF. The CDR3 DNA follows: TGTGCCTGGGGGACCGGACCCTTCACCCTCAGGGCCAAAAACATTCAGTACTTC. J is TRBJ2-4 and V is TRBV30; the D gene could be TRBD1 or TRBD2 (5 bases each). The ends were cut back, 5 bases at V and 1 base at J, with 24 bases in the middle. The CDR3 sequence is 18 residues long. Germline V gives CDR1 GTSNPN, CDR2 SVGIG (reference sequence).

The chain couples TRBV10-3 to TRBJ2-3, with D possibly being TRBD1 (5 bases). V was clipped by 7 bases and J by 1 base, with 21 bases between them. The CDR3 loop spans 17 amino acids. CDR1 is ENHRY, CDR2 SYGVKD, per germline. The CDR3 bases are TGTGCCATCAAGGCCAGGGCCCAAGGTGGGGGCACAGATACGCAGTATTTT. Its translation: CAIKARAQGGGTDTQYF.

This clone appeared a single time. For the CDR3, the DNA is TGCGCCAGCAGCCAAGGACAGGGTAATGAAAAACTGTTTTTT. Its protein product is CASSQGQGNEKLFF. This chain connects TRBV4-1 to TRBJ1-4; 7 bases match TRBD1. Germline trimming cut 1 base from V and 4 bases from J; bases unmatched to any gene: 0. Germline CDR1 MGHRA, CDR2 YSYEKL. This CDR3 comprises 14 residues.

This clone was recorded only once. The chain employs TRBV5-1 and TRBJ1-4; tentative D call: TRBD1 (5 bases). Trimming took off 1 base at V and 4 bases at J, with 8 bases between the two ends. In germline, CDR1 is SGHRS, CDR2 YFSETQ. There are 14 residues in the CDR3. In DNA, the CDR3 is TGCGCCAGCAGCTTGACGACAGTTAATGAAAAACTGTTTTTT. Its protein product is CASSLTTVNEKLFF.

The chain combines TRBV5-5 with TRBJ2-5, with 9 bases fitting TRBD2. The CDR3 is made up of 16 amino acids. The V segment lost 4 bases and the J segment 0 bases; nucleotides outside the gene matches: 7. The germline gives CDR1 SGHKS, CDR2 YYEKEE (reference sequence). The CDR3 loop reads CASSPSAGGYQETQYF. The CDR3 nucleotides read TGTGCCAGCAGCCCCTCAGCGGGGGGTTACCAAGAGACCCAGTACTTC.

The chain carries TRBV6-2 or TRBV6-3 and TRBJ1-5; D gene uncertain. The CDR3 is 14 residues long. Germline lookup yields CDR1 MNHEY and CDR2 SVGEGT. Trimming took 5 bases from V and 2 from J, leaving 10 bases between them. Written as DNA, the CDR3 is TGTGCCAGCAGTGGCGAAAGGGGCAATCAGCCCCAGCATTTT. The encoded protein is CASSGERGNQPQHF.